What follows are 2 T cell receptor beta chains derived from one specimen sequenced in a study of early T cells in non-severe SARS-CoV-2 infection. Using its own MiXCR run on the 5' RACE reads, TCRdb lists one record per CDR3 protein. The table lists approximately 75,000 distinct CDR3 sequences, around 4.2% of them singletons, with more than 3% in the top ten. This sample comprised whole blood, obtained at baseline. The receptors here all came from an adult who was a healthcare worker with PCR-confirmed SARS-CoV-2 infection or an uninfected control (not recorded which). The donor label of this sample is uncertain.

In this sample, this clonotype turned up many times. J is TRBJ1-2 and V is TRBV29-1; 7 bases are shared with TRBD1. V lost 5 bases and J lost 2; bases outside the gene matches: 2. The CDR3 length is 12 residues. The V gene's germline CDR1 is SQVTM and CDR2 ANQGSEA. This CDR3 reads CSVTGANYGYTF. CDR3 bases: TGCAGCGTTACAGGGGCAAACTATGGCTACACCTTC. Looking up the rest from reference TRBV29-1 and TRBJ1-2 gives the full variable domain: SAVISQKPSRDICQRGTSLTIQCQVDSQVTMMFWYRQQPGQSLTLIATANQGSEATYESGFVIDKFPISRPNLTFSTLTVSNMSPEDSSIYLCSVTGANYGYTFGSGTRLTVV.

This clonotype has ten or more counts. The V gene is TRBV6-5, the J gene TRBJ2-2, with 7 bases identical to TRBD1. The CDR3 runs to 14 residues. V trimming: 2 bases; J trimming: 5 bases; junction bases outside the gene matches: 2. CDR1 and CDR2 from the germline V gene are MNHEY and SVGAGI. The CDR3 DNA is TGTGCCAGCAGTTACAGGGGGCGGACCGGGGAGCTGTTTTTT. This encodes CASSYRGRTGELFF.